This TCR beta chain was sequenced for a study of CD8 T cells in ankylosing spondylitis. One entry per CDR3 protein results from TCRdb running MiXCR on the 5' RACE reads. The sample has around 300,000 distinct CDR3 sequences, 20% seen once. What was sequenced was blood, either unsorted or a sorted T cell fraction (not recorded which). The source of this sequence is a female donor with ankylosing spondylitis or in good health (not recorded which).

CDR3 loop: CASGLVFGGISEQFF. The CDR3 nucleotides are TGTGCTAGTGGTTTGGTATTCGGAGGCATCTCCGAGCAGTTCTTC. The chain is built from TRBV12-5 and TRBJ2-1, with D possibly matching TRBD2 (5 bases). Deletions cut 0 bases from V and 10 bases from J, with 16 bases between. This CDR3 spans 15 amino acids. CDR1 and CDR2 (germline): LGHNT, FRNRAP.